This T cell receptor (beta chain) came from a study of T cell responses to AZD1222 COVID-19 vaccine. The CDR3 has 13 residues. Per the germline V gene, CDR1 is SEHNR and CDR2 is FQNEAQ (reference sequence). The ends were cut back, 5 bases at V and 0 bases at J, with 7 bases in the middle. The method was immunoSEQ multiplex PCR; TCRdb's version includes in-frame clones alone and lacks a portion of them. This sample has roughly 150,000 clones, with just under 95% found just once. Sequencing was performed on peripheral blood, taken on day 0 of AZD1222 vaccination. The chain carries TRBV7-9 and TRBJ1-1; D unresolved. This TCR derives from an adult in good health. CDR3 nucleotide sequence: TGTGCCAGCAGCCTTCAAGTGAACACTGAAGCTTTCTTT. Encoded protein: CASSLQVNTEAFF.